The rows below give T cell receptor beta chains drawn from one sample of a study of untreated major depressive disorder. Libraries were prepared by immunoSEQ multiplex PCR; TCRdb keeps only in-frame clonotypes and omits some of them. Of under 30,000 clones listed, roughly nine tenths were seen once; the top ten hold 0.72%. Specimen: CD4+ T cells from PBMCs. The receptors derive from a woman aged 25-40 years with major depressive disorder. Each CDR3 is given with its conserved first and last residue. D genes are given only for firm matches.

TGCGCCAGCAGTTTCGGACAGGGAGGGGATGAGCAGTTCTTC	CASSFGQGGDEQFF	NA	14	TRBV5-1	TRBJ2-1
TGTGCCAGCACCCCCCCCGGTTCGGGGAGCGAGCAGTACTTC	CASTPPGSGSEQYF	NA	14	TRBV6-1	TRBJ2-7
TGTGCCAGCAGTGGAGCGCAGAGAGAGACCCAGTACTTC	CASSGAQRETQYF	NA	13	TRBV2	TRBJ2-5
TGTGCCAGCAGCTTAAACGCGGATGAGCAGTTCTTC	CASSLNADEQFF	NA	12	TRBV7-3	TRBJ2-1
TGCGCCAGCAGCCAAGGTCCCCGGGACAGTGGAACCTCCTACGAGCAGTACTTC	CASSQGPRDSGTSYEQYF	TRBD1	18	TRBV4-1	TRBJ2-7
TGCGCCAGCAGCACAGTAGCGGGGGATTCCTACGAGCAGTACTTC	CASSTVAGDSYEQYF	TRBD2	15	TRBV5-1	TRBJ2-7
TGCGCCAGCAGCTTCGTAGGACAGGGGGCTATTGGCTACACCTTC	CASSFVGQGAIGYTF	TRBD1	15	TRBV5-1	TRBJ1-2
TGTGCCAGCAGCCTTCACGGACTAGCGGGACTCTACGAGCAGTACTTC	CASSLHGLAGLYEQYF	TRBD2	16	TRBV11-3	TRBJ2-7
TGTGCCAGCAGCGAGGGACCCCAAGAGACCCAGTACTTC	CASSEGPQETQYF	NA	13	TRBV6-1	TRBJ2-5
TGTGCCAGCAGCCCCATCGTTTCGTGGAACCGAAGGAGCGATGGCTACACCTTC	CASSPIVSWNRRSDGYTF	NA	18	TRBV7-8	TRBJ1-2
TGTGCCAGCAGACAGTTTTCAGTGAGGGGCTACACCTTC	CASRQFSVRGYTF	NA	13	TRBV28	TRBJ1-2
TGTGCCAGCAGTTTAAGGGAGCAGTTCTTC	CASSLREQFF	NA	10	TRBV28	TRBJ2-1
TGCAGTGCTGCTCATGGTCAGCCCCAGCATTTT	CSAAHGQPQHF	NA	11	TRBV20-1	TRBJ1-5
TGTGCCAGCACCGGACAGAATCAGCCCCAGCATTTT	CASTGQNQPQHF	NA	12	TRBV28	TRBJ1-5
TGTGCCAGCAGTTCCTCCAGGGGAGATGGCTACACCTTC	CASSSSRGDGYTF	NA	13	TRBV6-5	TRBJ1-2
TGTGCCAGCAGCGTGACAGGGTTGGGTGAGCAGTTCTTC	CASSVTGLGEQFF	TRBD1	13	TRBV27	TRBJ2-1
TGTGCCAGCAGCTTAAGTAGAGATACGCAGTATTTT	CASSLSRDTQYF	NA	12	TRBV7-2	TRBJ2-3
TGCGCCAGCAGTATACCCTACGAGCAGTACTTC	CASSIPYEQYF	NA	11	TRBV23-1	TRBJ2-7